The 17 T cell receptor beta chains below come from one sample, sequenced in a study of monozygotic twins with inflammatory bowel disease. From the 5' RACE reads, TCRdb lists one entry per CDR3 protein and no DNA. This repertoire includes just over 300,000 distinct CDR3 sequences. What was sequenced was blood. All receptors derive from a human donor with ulcerative colitis or Crohn's disease, or a healthy co-twin of an affected twin (not recorded which).

The rearrangement uses TRBV20-1 and TRBJ2-2. The CDR3 is 15 amino acids. Germline V CDR1 and CDR2: DFQATT, SNEGSKA (reference sequence). CDR3 amino acids: CSASLRFQNTGELFF.

Here the CDR3 reads CASIATLGSPQYF. The chain recombines TRBV25-1 with TRBJ2-5; TCRdb reports TRBD2, a call that lacks DNA to check it against. Per the germline V gene, CDR1 is MGHDK and CDR2 is SYGVNS. There are 13 residues in the CDR3. The full variable domain, completed using reference TRBV25-1 and TRBJ2-5, is EADIYQTPRYLVIGTGKKITLECSQTMGHDKMYWYQQDPGMELHLIHYSYGVNSTEKGDLSSESTVSRIRTEHFPLTLESARPSHTSQYLCASIATLGSPQYFGPGTRLLVL.

The chain employs TRBV9 and TRBJ2-7. Looked up from germline, CDR1 is SGDLS and CDR2 is YYNGEE. The CDR3 is 14 amino acids. The CDR3 is CASSRLGTDYEQYF.

The chain employs TRBV7-8 and TRBJ1-5; the TCRdb D gene call, TRBD1, has no DNA to confirm it. CDR3 length: 18 amino acids. Germline lookup yields CDR1 SGHVS and CDR2 FQNEAQ. Here the CDR3 reads CASSLGRLGQGGNQPQHF.

The V call is TRBV12-3 or TRBV12-4, the J call TRBJ2-7; TCRdb indicates TRBD2, and absent DNA this call remains unverified. This CDR3 has 16 amino acids. Here the CDR3 reads CASSFRPTSRGSEQYF.

The rearrangement links TRBV5-1 to TRBJ2-1; TCRdb gives TRBD2 as the D gene, but with no DNA this cannot be confirmed. The V gene's germline CDR1 is SGHRS and CDR2 YFSETQ. This CDR3 contains 13 residues. The CDR3 here is CASTLGTLNEQFF.

The chain has TRBV15 and TRBJ2-7. This CDR3 contains 13 residues. In germline, CDR1 is LNHNV, CDR2 YYDKDF (reference sequence). The CDR3 reads CATSRGGSDEQYF.

CDR3 amino acids: CASSPPGLAGGSDTQYF. The rearrangement uses TRBV7-2 and TRBJ2-3; lacking DNA, the TRBD2 call made by TCRdb goes unchecked. Germline V CDR1 and CDR2: SGHTA, FQGNSA. CDR3 length: 17 residues.

The V gene is TRBV28, the J gene TRBJ2-3. The germline V gene encodes CDR1 MDHEN and CDR2 SYDVKM. The CDR3 has 12 residues. CDR3 amino acids: CASKTSTDTQYF.

V is TRBV6-1 and J is TRBJ2-1; absent DNA, TCRdb's TRBD1 call cannot be checked. CDR3 length equals 15 residues. Germline CDR1 is MNHNS and CDR2 is SASEGT. This CDR3 reads CASNPQGSSYNEQFF.

The CDR3 loop reads CASSYSGANTGELFF. This sequence joins TRBV6-5 and TRBJ2-2. The CDR3 length is 15 residues. CDR1 MNHEY and CDR2 SVGAGI come from the germline V gene.

V and J are TRBV28 and TRBJ2-1. Germline V gene sequence: CDR1 MDHEN, CDR2 SYDVKM. The CDR3 consists of 12 residues. CDR3 in amino acids: CASSTPRSGQFF.

The chain couples TRBV9 to TRBJ2-3; TCRdb calls TRBD1, which cannot be checked without DNA. The V gene's germline CDR1 is SGDLS and CDR2 YYNGEE. The CDR3 contains 16 residues. CDR3 sequence reads: CASSERQGGTTDTQYF.

The chain has TRBV6-1 and TRBJ2-5; no DNA is available, so the TRBD1 call from TCRdb remains unchecked. Germline CDR1 MNHNS, CDR2 SASEGT. This CDR3 is 15 amino acids long. This CDR3 is CASRGTGDVQETQYF.

The gene calls are TRBV28 and TRBJ1-3; TCRdb indicates TRBD1, and absent DNA this call remains unverified. The CDR3 totals 14 residues. Germline loops: CDR1 MDHEN, CDR2 SYDVKM. The CDR3 here is CASRGGAESSTIYF.

The chain is built from TRBV10-3 and TRBJ1-5; there is no DNA to check the TCRdb D call of TRBD1. Germline loops: CDR1 ENHRY, CDR2 SYGVKD. The CDR3 totals 14 residues. CDR3 residues: CAISMTGLDQPQHF.

This rearrangement joins TRBV6-2 or TRBV6-3 to TRBJ1-1; lacking DNA, the TRBD1 call made by TCRdb goes unchecked. Germline V gene lookup returns CDR1 MNHEY and CDR2 SVGEGT. The CDR3 has 14 residues. The CDR3 protein is CASSADRGNTEAFF.